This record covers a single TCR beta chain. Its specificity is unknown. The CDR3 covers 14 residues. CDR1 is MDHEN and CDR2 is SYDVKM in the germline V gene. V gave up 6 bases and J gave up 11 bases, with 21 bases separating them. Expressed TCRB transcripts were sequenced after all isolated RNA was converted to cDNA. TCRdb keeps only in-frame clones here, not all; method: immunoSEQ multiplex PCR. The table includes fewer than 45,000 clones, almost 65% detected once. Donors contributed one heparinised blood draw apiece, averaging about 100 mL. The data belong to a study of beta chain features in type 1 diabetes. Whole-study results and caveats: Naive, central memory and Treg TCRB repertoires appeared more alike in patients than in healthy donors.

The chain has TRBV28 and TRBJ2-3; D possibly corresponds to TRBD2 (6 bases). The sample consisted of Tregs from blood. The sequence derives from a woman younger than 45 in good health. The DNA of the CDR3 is TGTGCCAGCAGATGGGGAGGACTCTCGGGAAGGCAGTATTTT. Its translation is CASRWGGLSGRQYF.